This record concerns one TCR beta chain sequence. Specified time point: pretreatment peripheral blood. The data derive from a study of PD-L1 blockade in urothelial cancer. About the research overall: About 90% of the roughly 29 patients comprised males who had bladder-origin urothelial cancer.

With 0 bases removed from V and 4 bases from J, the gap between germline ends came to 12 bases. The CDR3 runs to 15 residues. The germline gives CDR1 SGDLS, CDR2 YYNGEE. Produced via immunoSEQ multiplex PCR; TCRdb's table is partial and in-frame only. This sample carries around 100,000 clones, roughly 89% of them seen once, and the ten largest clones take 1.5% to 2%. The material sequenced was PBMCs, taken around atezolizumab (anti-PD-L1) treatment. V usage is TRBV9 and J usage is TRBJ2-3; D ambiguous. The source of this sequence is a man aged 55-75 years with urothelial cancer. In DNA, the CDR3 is TGTGCCAGCAGCGTAGGTGTAAGTACAGCAGATACGCAGTATTTT. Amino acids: CASSVGVSTADTQYF.